The T cell receptor (beta chain) described here comes from a study of blood T cell repertoires in COVID-19. Study context: The United States, Italy and Spain provided the acute and convalescent COVID-19 samples. T cells, B-cell-depleted T cells, or PBMCs supplied cDNA or gDNA.

Source study methods: Scientists estimated how many nucleated cells there were by amplifying reference gene primers. Some clones are missing from TCRdb's copy, which holds only in-frame ones; the method was immunoSEQ multiplex PCR. That table supplies the V and J calls and clone size; D and trimming were determined from the DNA. The sample holds 280,000 or so clones; approximately 88% are singletons and the top ten take roughly 7%. Material for sequencing was peripheral blood. The TCR was taken from a woman aged 25 to 39 who had recovered from COVID-19.

The CDR3 loop reads CAISGSLGMEQYF. The CDR3 bases are TGTGCCATCAGCGGGTCCTTAGGTATGGAGCAGTACTTC. The chain carries TRBV10-3 and TRBJ2-7; unclear D gene. V shed 6 bases and J shed 7 bases, with 16 bases lying between them. CDR3 length: 13 amino acids. The V gene's germline CDR1 is ENHRY and CDR2 SYGVKD.